These 28 T cell receptor beta chains share one sample of origin, sequenced in a study of identifying expanded T cells in peripheral blood. Only in-frame clones appear in the TCRdb table, and some are missing; sequencing was by immunoSEQ multiplex PCR. The data contain nearly 60,000 clones, about 92% of them singletons. Sequences were obtained from blood. The receptor source for this set is a person aged 18 to 69 in good health.

J is TRBJ2-5 and V is TRBV9; the match to TRBD2 covers 7 bases. CDR1 SGDLS and CDR2 YYNGEE come from the germline V gene. The CDR3 is 15 residues long. V was clipped by 0 bases and J by 5 bases; unmatched bases: 7. CDR3 DNA sequence: TGTGCCAGCAGCGTAGCTGGCGGGAGCGGGGAGACCCAGTACTTC. Amino acid sequence: CASSVAGGSGETQYF. Together with reference TRBV9 and TRBJ2-5, the CDR3 gives the full variable domain: DSGVTQTPKHLITATGQRVTLRCSPRSGDLSVYWYQQSLDQGLQFLIQYYNGEERAKGNILERFSAQQFPDLHSELNLSSLELGDSALYFCASSVAGGSGETQYFGPGTRLLVL.

The V gene is TRBV6-4, the J gene TRBJ2-1, with TRBD2 matching over 11 bases. Germline V gene data show CDR1 as MRHNA and CDR2 as SNTAGT. The CDR3 contains 18 residues. V gave up 2 bases and J gave up 8 bases; unmatched junction bases: 14. This CDR3 is CASSDPESLAGEGDEQFF. CDR3 nucleotides: TGTGCCAGCAGTGACCCTGAATCACTAGCGGGGGAGGGAGATGAGCAGTTCTTC.

This chain joins TRBV4-1 and TRBJ2-1, with TRBD2 as a possible D gene (5 bases). The V end was cut by 4 bases, the J end by 2 bases, with 15 bases between. In germline, CDR1 is MGHRA, CDR2 YSYEKL. This CDR3 contains 16 residues. CDR3 coding DNA: TGCGCCAGCAGCCCCCCCCAGCGGACGACCTACAATGAGCAGTTCTTC. Translating it yields CASSPPQRTTYNEQFF.

This clone was seen a single time. The gene calls are TRBV28 and TRBJ2-1, with TRBD2 identical over 11 bases. V gave up 6 bases and J gave up 0 bases; unmatched junction bases: 10. The CDR3 is made up of 18 amino acids. Germline V gene sequence: CDR1 MDHEN, CDR2 SYDVKM. CDR3 coding DNA: TGTGCCAGCAGATTCCGACTAGCGGGACGAAGCTCCTACAATGAGCAGTTCTTC. This codes for CASRFRLAGRSSYNEQFF.

The gene calls are TRBV10-3 and TRBJ2-3; no reliable D call. V was shortened by 5 bases and J by 0 bases, with 3 bases between the two germline ends. CDR1 ENHRY and CDR2 SYGVKD come from the germline V gene. CDR3 length equals 12 residues. The CDR3, as DNA: TGTGCCATCAGTCGCAGCACAGATACGCAGTATTTT. It encodes CAISRSTDTQYF.

CDR3 bases: TGTGCCAGCAGCTTACTTAGCGGGAGAGGCACAGATACGCAGTATTTT. Its translation: CASSLLSGRGTDTQYF. The V gene is TRBV5-6, the J gene TRBJ2-3; 9 bases agree with TRBD2. This CDR3 is 16 amino acids long. The germline gives CDR1 SGHDT, CDR2 YYEEEE. J lost 1 base, V lost 2 bases, and 5 bases had no gene match.

J is TRBJ2-7 and V is TRBV29-1; possibly TRBD2 for D (6 bases). Germline V gene lookup returns CDR1 SQVTM and CDR2 ANQGSEA. This CDR3 region has 12 residues. Trimming took 4 bases from V and 1 from J, leaving 8 bases between them. The DNA for the CDR3 is TGCAGCGTTGTCCGGGGGTCCTACGAGCAGTACTTC. Translation: CSVVRGSYEQYF.

The V and J genes are TRBV4-1 and TRBJ2-2; 13 bases map to TRBD2. Trimming at V came to 5 bases and at J to 3 bases, leaving 6 bases not matched to a gene. CDR3 length equals 17 residues. CDR1 is MGHRA and CDR2 is YSYEKL in the germline V gene. The CDR3: CASSELAGGHDTGELFF. The CDR3 bases are TGCGCCAGCAGCGAACTAGCGGGGGGGCATGACACCGGGGAGCTGTTTTTT.

The chain couples TRBV5-1 to TRBJ2-3, with unresolved D. The CDR3 is 15 residues long. The ends were cut back, 6 bases at V and 5 bases at J, with 19 bases in the middle. Germline V gives CDR1 SGHRS, CDR2 YFSETQ. The CDR3 DNA reads TGCGCCAGCACCCAATTAGACTCGCGTCTAGATACGCAGTATTTT. Amino acid sequence: CASTQLDSRLDTQYF.

The chain joins TRBV9 to TRBJ2-7; TRBD1 matches 11 bases. Germline loops: CDR1 SGDLS, CDR2 YYNGEE. J lost 3 bases, V lost 4 bases, and 9 bases had no gene match. There are 16 residues in the CDR3. The CDR3 DNA reads TGTGCCAGCAGCATTGGAGCCGGGACAGGGGGCTACGAGCAGTACTTC. Its protein is CASSIGAGTGGYEQYF.

The chain recombines TRBV5-1 with TRBJ2-2, with 8 positions matching TRBD2. CDR3 length equals 17 residues. The V segment lost 0 bases and the J segment 2 bases; nucleotides outside the gene matches: 6. Germline CDR1 is SGHRS and CDR2 is YFSETQ. The CDR3 DNA follows: TGCGCCAGCAGCTTGGTACCGGGGGGGACCAACACCGGGGAGCTGTTTTTT. It specifies CASSLVPGGTNTGELFF.

This chain links TRBV5-1 with TRBJ1-1; no reliable D call. This CDR3 spans 16 amino acids. Trimming removed 0 bases at V and 0 bases at J, with 12 bases between. The germline CDR1 and CDR2 sequences are SGHRS and YFSETQ. The CDR3 sequence is CASSLEGRRLNTEAFF. In DNA, the CDR3 is TGCGCCAGCAGCTTGGAAGGGCGGCGACTGAACACTGAAGCTTTCTTT.

The chain links TRBV7-2 to TRBJ1-5; 7 bases are a match to TRBD1. V trimming: 5 bases; J trimming: 2 bases; junction bases outside the gene matches: 0. Germline loops: CDR1 SGHTA, CDR2 FQGNSA. CDR3 length equals 13 residues. CDR3 loop: CASSQGGNQPQHF. CDR3 bases: TGTGCCAGCAGCCAGGGGGGCAATCAGCCCCAGCATTTT.

The J gene is TRBJ2-5, the V gene TRBV11-2, with a tentative D call TRBD2 (6 bases). With 5 bases removed from V and 9 bases from J, the gap between germline ends came to 16 bases. The CDR3 is 13 residues long. Per germline, CDR1 SGHAT and CDR2 FQNNGV. This CDR3 reads CASSPGTRGAQYF. The DNA of the CDR3 is TGTGCCAGCAGCCCCGGGACCCGCGGGGCCCAGTACTTC. Full variable domain (rest looked up from reference TRBV11-2 and TRBJ2-5): EAGVAQSPRYKIIEKRQSVAFWCNPISGHATLYWYQQILGQGPKLLIQFQNNGVVDDSQLPKDRFSAERLKGVDSTLKIQPAKLEDSAVYLCASSPGTRGAQYFGPGTRLLVL.

V is TRBV4-3 and J is TRBJ2-7; possibly TRBD1 or TRBD2 for D (6 bases each). V lost 5 bases to trimming and J lost 0 bases, with 17 bases between them. CDR1 and CDR2 (germline): LGHNA, YSLEER. The CDR3 is 16 amino acids. This CDR3 is CASSARIGGNSYEQYF. The DNA for the CDR3 is TGCGCCAGCAGCGCACGTATCGGGGGCAACTCCTACGAGCAGTACTTC.

The V call is TRBV10-3, the J call TRBJ2-5; D unclear. The CDR3 length is 12 residues. The germline gives CDR1 ENHRY, CDR2 SYGVKD. The ends were cut back, 6 bases at V and 1 base at J, with 6 bases in the middle. In nucleotides, the CDR3 is TGTGCCATCAGGTCTTCCCAAGAGACCCAGTACTTC. Its translation is CAIRSSQETQYF.

This chain connects TRBV5-5 to TRBJ2-5, with D possibly matching TRBD1 (6 bases). Trimming cost V 4 bases and J 4 bases, with 14 bases left between them. CDR1 is SGHKS and CDR2 is YYEKEE in the germline V gene (reference sequence). The CDR3 runs to 14 residues. The CDR3 sequence: CASSIQGRPETQYF. CDR3 coding DNA: TGTGCCAGCAGCATTCAGGGGCGTCCAGAGACCCAGTACTTC.

This chain uses TRBV5-5 with TRBJ2-7, with TRBD1 as a possible D gene (6 bases). The length of the CDR3 is 15 residues. Trimming stripped 4 bases from V and 2 bases from J, with 16 bases between. From germline, CDR1 is SGHKS and CDR2 YYEKEE (reference sequence). Here the CDR3 DNA reads TGTGCCAGCAGCCCGGGACCCAGGGGAGCCTACGAGCAGTACTTC. Translating it yields CASSPGPRGAYEQYF. The full variable domain, in which reference TRBV5-5 and TRBJ2-7 provide the parts outside the CDR3, is DAGVTQSPTHLIKTRGQQVTLRCSPISGHKSVSWYQQVLGQGPQFIFQYYEKEERGRGNFPDRFSARQFPNYSSELNVNALLLGDSALYLCASSPGPRGAYEQYFGPGTRLTVT.

This clone was found a few times. The chain couples TRBV9 to TRBJ2-1, with D uncertain. Trimming cost V 0 bases and J 6 bases, with 10 bases left between them. CDR3 length equals 14 residues. Germline values: CDR1 SGDLS, CDR2 YYNGEE. The CDR3 region is CASSVVSSSNEQFF. DNA for the CDR3: TGTGCCAGCAGCGTAGTATCTAGTTCCAATGAGCAGTTCTTC.

The chain couples TRBV5-4 to TRBJ2-2; 9 bases fit TRBD1. The CDR3 runs to 17 residues. Unmatched junction bases numbered 9, after V lost 2 bases and J lost 4 bases. Germline V gives CDR1 SGHNT, CDR2 YYREEE (reference sequence). Written as DNA, the CDR3 is TGTGCCAGCAGCTTCTATACAGGGGGCGCGGGCACCGGGGAGCTGTTTTTT. The encoded protein is CASSFYTGGAGTGELFF.

The V gene is TRBV5-1, the J gene TRBJ2-5; 12 nucleotides match TRBD1. Germline lookup yields CDR1 SGHRS and CDR2 YFSETQ. This CDR3 region has 16 residues. V lost 0 bases and J lost 6; bases outside the gene matches: 6. CDR3 amino acids: CASSLAPGQGAQTQYF. In DNA, the CDR3 is TGCGCCAGCAGCTTGGCCCCGGGACAGGGGGCGCAGACCCAGTACTTC.

The sample holds one count of this clone. The rearrangement links TRBV6-1 to TRBJ1-1; D is unclear. The CDR3 sequence is 15 residues long. V was clipped by 2 bases and J by 5 bases, with 15 bases between them. Germline V gene sequence: CDR1 MNHNS, CDR2 SASEGT. The CDR3 region is CASSESAYEVTEAFF. CDR3 DNA: TGTGCCAGCAGTGAAAGTGCGTACGAAGTGACTGAAGCTTTCTTT.

This clone was seen only a few times. The rearrangement uses TRBV5-5 and TRBJ2-7; tentative D call: TRBD1 (5 bases). The CDR3 sequence is 14 residues long. Trimming removed 3 bases from V and 3 bases from J, with 13 bases in between. Germline V gene lookup returns CDR1 SGHKS and CDR2 YYEKEE (reference sequence). CDR3 in amino acids: CASSSTQGLYEQYF. The CDR3 DNA sequence: TGTGCCAGCAGCTCCACCCAGGGTCTCTACGAGCAGTACTTC. Combining the CDR3 with reference TRBV5-5 and TRBJ2-7 gives the whole variable domain DAGVTQSPTHLIKTRGQQVTLRCSPISGHKSVSWYQQVLGQGPQFIFQYYEKEERGRGNFPDRFSARQFPNYSSELNVNALLLGDSALYLCASSSTQGLYEQYFGPGTRLTVT.

The CDR3 reads CASSPGRSSYNEQFF. The CDR3 DNA reads TGTGCCAGCAGCCCCGGGAGAAGCTCCTACAATGAGCAGTTCTTC. The rearrangement joins TRBV7-2 to TRBJ2-1; D perhaps matches TRBD2 (6 bases). The CDR3 contains 15 residues. V shed 5 bases and J shed 0 bases, with 11 bases lying between them. Germline CDR1 and CDR2: SGHTA and FQGNSA.

The table lists this clone with a few counts. The gene calls are TRBV11-3 and TRBJ2-1; 7 bases map to TRBD2. Unmatched junction bases numbered 7, after V lost 3 bases and J lost 8 bases. The CDR3 consists of 14 residues. Germline V lookup: CDR1 SGHNT, CDR2 YENEEA. CDR3 sequence reads: CASSFGGGEDEQFF. The CDR3 DNA sequence: TGTGCCAGCAGCTTCGGCGGGGGAGAAGATGAGCAGTTCTTC.

The chain has TRBV2 and TRBJ2-1; tentative D call: TRBD1 (5 bases). Germline V gene lookup returns CDR1 SNHLY and CDR2 FYNNEI. The CDR3 loop spans 16 amino acids. Trimming stripped 8 bases from V and 0 bases from J, with 17 bases between. CDR3 nucleotide sequence: TGTGCCAGCTGGTCGATTGGGGCGAGCTCCTACAATGAGCAGTTCTTC. The encoded protein is CASWSIGASSYNEQFF.

V is TRBV18 and J is TRBJ2-7; weak D call: TRBD2 (5 bases). The CDR3 loop spans 13 amino acids. V lost 6 bases and J 1 base, leaving 10 bases between the germline ends. The germline CDR1 and CDR2 sequences are KGHSH and LQKENI. CDR3 sequence reads: CASSRGGSYEQYF. CDR3 coding DNA: TGTGCCAGCTCGCGCGGAGGTTCCTACGAGCAGTACTTC.

CDR3 bases: TGTGCCAGCAGCATTAGACAGGGTCTGGACTACACCTTC. This gives the protein CASSIRQGLDYTF. The rearrangement uses TRBV7-2 and TRBJ1-2, with 7 bases that match TRBD1. Unmatched junction bases numbered 10, after V lost 5 bases and J lost 10 bases. The CDR3 contains 13 residues. Germline V gene data show CDR1 as SGHTA and CDR2 as FQGNSA.